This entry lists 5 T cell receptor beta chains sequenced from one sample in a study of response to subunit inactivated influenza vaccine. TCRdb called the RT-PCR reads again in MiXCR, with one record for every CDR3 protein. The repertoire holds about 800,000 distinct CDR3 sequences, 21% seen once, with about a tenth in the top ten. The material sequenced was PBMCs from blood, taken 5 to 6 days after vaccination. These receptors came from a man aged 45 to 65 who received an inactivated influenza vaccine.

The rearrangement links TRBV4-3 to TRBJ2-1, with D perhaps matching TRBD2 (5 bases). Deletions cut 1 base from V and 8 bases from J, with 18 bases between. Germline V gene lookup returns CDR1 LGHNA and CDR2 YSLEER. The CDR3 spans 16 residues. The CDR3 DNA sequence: TGCGCCAGCAGCCAAGGAGGGTCCCTTGGAAGCGATGAGCAGTTCTTC. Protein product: CASSQGGSLGSDEQFF.

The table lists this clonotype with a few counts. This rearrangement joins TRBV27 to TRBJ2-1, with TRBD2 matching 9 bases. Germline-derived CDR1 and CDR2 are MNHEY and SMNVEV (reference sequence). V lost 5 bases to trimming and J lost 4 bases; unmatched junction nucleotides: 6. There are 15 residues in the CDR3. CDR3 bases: TGTGCCAGCAGTAGGGGGACTAGCCCATACAATGAGCAGTTCTTC. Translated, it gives CASSRGTSPYNEQFF.

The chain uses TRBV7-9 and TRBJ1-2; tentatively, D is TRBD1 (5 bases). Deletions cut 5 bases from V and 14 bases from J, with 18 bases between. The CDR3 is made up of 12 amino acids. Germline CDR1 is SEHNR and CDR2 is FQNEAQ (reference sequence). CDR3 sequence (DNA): TGTGCCAGCAGCGTACCGGGACTCCTGGCGACCTTC. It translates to CASSVPGLLATF.

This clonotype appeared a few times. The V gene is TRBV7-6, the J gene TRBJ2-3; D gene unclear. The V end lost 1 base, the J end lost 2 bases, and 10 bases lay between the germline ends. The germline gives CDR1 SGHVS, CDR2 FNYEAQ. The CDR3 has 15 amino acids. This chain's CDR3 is CASSLGANPTDTQYF. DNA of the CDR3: TGTGCCAGCAGCTTAGGAGCTAACCCCACAGATACGCAGTATTTT.

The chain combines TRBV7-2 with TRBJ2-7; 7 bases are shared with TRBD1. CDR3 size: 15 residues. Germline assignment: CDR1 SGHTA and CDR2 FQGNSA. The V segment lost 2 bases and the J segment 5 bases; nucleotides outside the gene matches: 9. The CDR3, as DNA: TGTGCCAGCAGCTTAAGTTGGGCCAGGGGGAACGAGCAGTACTTC. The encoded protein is CASSLSWARGNEQYF.